These T cell receptor beta chains were read from a single sample in a study of T cell responses to AZD1222 COVID-19 vaccine. Data came from immunoSEQ multiplex PCR; TCRdb stores just in-frame clones and leaves some out. The sample has 150,000 to 200,000 clones, 85% to 90% seen once; the top ten hold approximately 10%. The sample consisted of peripheral blood, taken 28 days after the second AZD1222 dose. All receptors derive from an adult who received the AZD1222 COVID-19 vaccine. CDR3s include the opening cysteine and the closing phenylalanine or tryptophan. A D gene is named only where the DNA matches it firmly. Size is omitted from some rows. Given values are once, few, many or a class for expanded clones.

TRBV5-1	TRBJ2-1	once	TRBD2	CASSIWTSGDNGEQFF	TGCGCCAGCAGCATCTGGACTAGCGGGGACAATGGAGAGCAGTTCTTC
TRBV9	TRBJ2-3	.	TRBD1	CASSGQGAWTDTQYF	TGTGCCAGCAGCGGACAGGGGGCATGGACAGATACGCAGTATTTT
TRBV18	TRBJ1-1	.	.	CASSPFEMTEAFF	TGTGCCAGCTCACCGTTCGAGATGACTGAAGCTTTCTTT
TRBV7-3	TRBJ2-7	.	TRBD1	CASSSGQGSYEQYF	TGTGCCAGCAGCTCAGGACAGGGATCCTACGAGCAGTACTTC
TRBV11-2	TRBJ2-1	.	.	CASSPGPNNEQFF	TGTGCCAGCAGCCCGGGCCCCAACAATGAGCAGTTCTTC
TRBV4-1	TRBJ1-2	.	.	CASSQDLRQNYGYTF	TGCGCCAGCAGCCAAGATCTGCGACAGAACTATGGCTACACCTTC
TRBV28	TRBJ1-6	.	.	CASSLSFQEHSPLHF	TGTGCCAGCAGTTTATCCTTCCAGGAGCATTCACCCCTCCACTTT
TRBV6-2/TRBV6-3	TRBJ1-2	.	.	CASSGRAFDYGYTF	TGTGCCAGCAGTGGCAGGGCCTTCGACTATGGCTACACCTTC
TRBV6-1	TRBJ1-1	.	.	CASSETVRTEAFF	TGTGCCAGCAGTGAAACTGTCCGAACTGAAGCTTTCTTT
TRBV5-1	TRBJ2-7	.	.	CASSLGPLTHYEQYF	TGCGCCAGCAGCTTGGGACCCCTAACCCATTACGAGCAGTACTTC
TRBV6-5	TRBJ1-3	.	TRBD1	CASRRQGTSGNTIYF	TGTGCCAGCAGGCGACAGGGCACCTCTGGAAACACCATATATTTT
TRBV3-1/TRBV3-2	TRBJ1-1	.	TRBD1	CASSQGVTGHTEAFF	TGTGCCAGCAGCCAAGGAGTGACAGGGCACACTGAAGCTTTCTTT
TRBV27	TRBJ1-3	.	TRBD1	CASSPTGIDVLSGNTIYF	TGTGCCAGCAGTCCGACAGGGATCGACGTCCTCTCTGGAAACACCATATATTTT
TRBV18	TRBJ2-2	.	.	CASSPLWGGANTGELFF	TGTGCCAGCTCACCCCTCTGGGGAGGAGCGAACACCGGGGAGCTGTTTTTT
TRBV28	TRBJ1-5	many	.	CASSLTSRWAQQPQHF	TGTGCCAGCAGTTTAACGTCCAGGTGGGCCCAACAGCCCCAGCATTTT
TRBV27	TRBJ2-5	once	.	CASSLSGQETQYF	TGTGCCAGCAGTTTATCAGGACAAGAGACCCAGTACTTC
TRBV28	TRBJ1-5	.	.	CASRTDSNQPQHF	TGTGCCAGCAGGACAGATAGCAATCAGCCCCAGCATTTT
TRBV19	TRBJ2-1	.	TRBD2	CASSIPTTSGGYNEQFF	TGTGCCAGTAGTATCCCGACGACTAGCGGGGGATACAATGAGCAGTTCTTC
TRBV6-2/TRBV6-3	TRBJ1-2	.	.	CASSLGRNYGYTF	TGTGCCAGCAGCCTGGGGCGGAACTATGGCTACACCTTC
TRBV5-1	TRBJ2-7	.	TRBD1	CASSATGQAYEQYF	TGCGCCAGCAGCGCAACTGGACAGGCCTACGAGCAGTACTTC
TRBV6-4	TRBJ1-5	.	.	CASSDPGRDGPPQHF	TGTGCCAGCAGTGACCCCGGAAGGGACGGTCCGCCCCAGCATTTT
TRBV20-1	TRBJ1-2	.	.	CSARRGEGYTF	TGCAGTGCTAGAAGGGGGGAAGGCTACACCTTC
TRBV30	TRBJ2-2	.	.	CAWMRGGNTGELFF	TGTGCCTGGATGAGAGGGGGGAACACCGGGGAGCTGTTTTTT
TRBV3-1/TRBV3-2	TRBJ2-5	.	TRBD2	CASSQLLAGGLETQYF	TGTGCCAGCAGCCAACTACTAGCGGGGGGGCTAGAGACCCAGTACTTC
TRBV18	TRBJ2-7	.	TRBD1	CASSPDRDDYEQYF	TGTGCCAGCTCACCAGACAGGGACGACTACGAGCAGTACTTC
TRBV12-3/TRBV12-4	TRBJ1-3	.	.	CASSPSGRNTIYF	TGTGCCAGCAGCCCATCTGGAAGAAACACCATATATTTT
TRBV6-1	TRBJ2-1	many	.	CASSESGSYNEQFF	TGTGCCAGCAGTGAATCGGGGTCCTACAATGAGCAGTTCTTC
TRBV11-2	TRBJ2-5	.	.	CASSARTVQETQYF	TGTGCCAGCAGCGCCAGGACAGTCCAAGAGACCCAGTACTTC
TRBV19	TRBJ1-2	few	.	CASSTRVAGYGYTF	TGTGCCAGTAGTACTCGGGTTGCGGGCTATGGCTACACCTTC
TRBV7-2	TRBJ2-5	.	TRBD2	CASSFNAGVQETQYF	TGTGCCAGCAGCTTTAATGCGGGGGTCCAAGAGACCCAGTACTTC
TRBV5-5	TRBJ2-7	.	TRBD1	CASSRGQGGYEQYF	TGTGCCAGCAGCAGAGGACAGGGTGGTTACGAGCAGTACTTC
TRBV27	TRBJ1-2	few	.	CASSQRGVGYTF	TGTGCCAGCAGCCAACGTGGGGTTGGCTACACCTTC
TRBV12-3/TRBV12-4	TRBJ2-5	.	.	CASSLGQQETQYF	TGTGCCAGCAGCCTAGGACAACAAGAGACCCAGTACTTC
TRBV5-4	TRBJ2-5	.	.	CASSLSETQYF	TGTGCCAGCAGCTTATCAGAGACCCAGTACTTC
TRBV5-5	TRBJ2-7	.	TRBD2	CASSPGGGSHEQYF	TGTGCCAGCAGCCCAGGCGGGGGTTCCCACGAGCAGTACTTC
TRBV9	TRBJ1-4	.	TRBD1	CASSPQGTGLIGEKLFF	TGTGCCAGCAGCCCCCAGGGGACAGGGCTAATTGGTGAAAAACTGTTTTTT
TRBV9	TRBJ2-1	.	TRBD2	CASSHPLAGGNNEQFF	TGTGCCAGCAGCCACCCCCTAGCGGGGGGAAACAATGAGCAGTTCTTC
TRBV6-1	TRBJ2-3	.	TRBD2	CASSVESSGGPDTQYF	TGTGCCAGCAGTGTAGAGTCTAGCGGGGGGCCAGATACGCAGTATTTT
TRBV30	TRBJ2-3	.	.	CAWSVRKSYTDTQYF	TGTGCCTGGAGTGTCAGGAAGTCCTACACAGATACGCAGTATTTT
TRBV15	TRBJ1-5	.	.	CATSRDSYQPQHF	TGTGCCACCAGCAGGGATTCTTACCAGCCCCAGCATTTT
TRBV12-3/TRBV12-4	TRBJ2-1	.	.	CASSLGYDNEQFF	TGTGCCAGCAGTTTAGGCTACGACAATGAGCAGTTCTTC
TRBV6-1	TRBJ2-5	.	.	CASSENLVETQYF	TGTGCCAGCAGTGAAAACCTCGTAGAGACCCAGTACTTC
TRBV28	TRBJ1-4	once	.	CASSLGGATNEKLFF	TGTGCCAGCAGTTTGGGGGGTGCAACTAATGAAAAACTGTTTTTT
TRBV19	TRBJ1-5	.	.	CASSREQVYQPQHF	TGTGCCAGTAGCCGGGAACAGGTCTATCAGCCCCAGCATTTT
TRBV5-1	TRBJ1-1	.	.	CASSLQGPMNTEAFF	TGCGCCAGCAGCTTACAGGGACCCATGAACACTGAAGCTTTCTTT
TRBV11-2	TRBJ1-1	.	.	CASSLGGRGFTEAFF	TGTGCCAGCAGCTTAGGGGGGAGGGGGTTCACTGAAGCTTTCTTT
TRBV4-1	TRBJ2-7	.	.	CASSPNPAGAYEQYF	TGCGCCAGCAGCCCCAACCCGGCAGGGGCCTACGAGCAGTACTTC
TRBV30	TRBJ1-3	.	.	CAWRALRRSGNTIYF	TGTGCCTGGAGGGCACTGAGGCGCTCTGGAAACACCATATATTTT
TRBV19	TRBJ1-4	.	.	CASSIVGGAVNEKLFF	TGTGCCAGTAGTATAGTAGGAGGGGCGGTTAATGAAAAACTGTTTTTT
TRBV18	TRBJ2-5	.	TRBD1	CASSLLTGKETQYF	TGTGCCAGCTCACTTTTGACAGGGAAAGAGACCCAGTACTTC
TRBV6-1	TRBJ1-2	.	.	CASSERIGSYGYTF	TGTGCCAGCAGTGAAAGAATAGGCTCCTATGGCTACACCTTC
TRBV3-1/TRBV3-2	TRBJ2-3	once	.	CASSQDLGTDTQYF	TGTGCCAGCAGCCAAGATCTCGGTACAGATACGCAGTATTTT
TRBV2	TRBJ1-2	once	.	CASSEMGGYTF	TGTGCCAGCAGTGAAATGGGTGGCTACACCTTC
TRBV5-4	TRBJ2-3	.	TRBD2	CASSPGGARYPTDTQYF	TGTGCCAGCAGCCCGGGGGGGGCCAGGTACCCCACAGATACGCAGTATTTT
TRBV10-3	TRBJ2-1	.	.	CAISESVGERQFF	TGTGCCATCAGTGAGTCGGTAGGAGAAAGGCAGTTCTTC
TRBV27	TRBJ1-2	.	.	CASSFPDPLYGYTF	TGTGCCAGCAGTTTCCCAGACCCCCTTTATGGCTACACCTTC
TRBV9	TRBJ2-1	.	TRBD2	CASSGTSGGAVNEQFF	TGTGCCAGCAGCGGAACTAGCGGGGGGGCGGTCAATGAGCAGTTCTTC